These 5 T cell receptor beta chains were all obtained from the same sample, sequenced in a study of blood T cells in healthy people across ages. Through a sample-barcoded 5' primer and a J-beta primer mix, a second PCR was run for roughly 6 to 12 cycles. TCRdb re-called the 5' RACE reads with MiXCR, one entry per CDR3 protein. The sample has 1.5 million to 2 million distinct CDR3 sequences, around half seen once. The sequenced material came from blood. Receptor source: a woman aged 40 to 50 in good health.

The chain has TRBV28 and TRBJ2-7, with no clear D. The DNA end favors TRBJ2-4, so the J call may be wrong. Germline CDR1 is MDHEN and CDR2 is SYDVKM. This CDR3 is 14 amino acids long. The CDR3 reads CATYPVGAQDIQYF. The CDR3 DNA reads TGTGCCACCTATCCTGTGGGTGCCCAAGACATTCAGTACTTC.

V gene TRBV20-1 combines with J gene TRBJ1-2; D is ambiguous. This CDR3 has 13 amino acids. V lost 0 bases to trimming and J lost 9 bases, with 14 bases between them. The germline CDR1 and CDR2 sequences are DFQATT and SNEGSKA (reference sequence). The CDR3 loop is CSARDGEDWRYTF. The CDR3 DNA reads TGCAGTGCTAGAGATGGCGAGGATTGGCGCTACACCTTC.

The rearrangement uses TRBV4-1 and TRBJ2-5; D perhaps matches TRBD2 (5 bases). Germline V CDR1 and CDR2: MGHRA, YSYEKL. V was clipped by 1 base and J by 2 bases, with 8 bases between them. The CDR3 spans 14 residues. The CDR3 loop is CASSQGTPQETQYF. As DNA, the CDR3 is TGCGCCAGCAGCCAAGGGACTCCGCAAGAGACCCAGTACTTC.

On this clonotype itself: It may be a read error: a sequence one base away is much more abundant. The genes are TRBV20-1 and TRBJ2-1; D not resolved. CDR3 length equals 11 residues. V was clipped by 0 bases and J by 6 bases, with 3 bases between them. Germline V gene sequence: CDR1 DFQATT, CDR2 SNEGSKA (reference sequence). The CDR3, as DNA: TGCAGTGCTAGAGATACCAATGAGCAGTTCTTC. This translates into CSARDTNEQFF.

This rearrangement joins TRBV29-1 to TRBJ2-5; 7 bases agree with TRBD2. The CDR3 is 13 amino acids. The J segment lost 2 bases and the V segment lost 4 bases, leaving 4 bases of the junction unmatched. CDR1 SQVTM and CDR2 ANQGSEA come from the germline V gene. CDR3 region: CSVGWGGQETQYF. The CDR3 DNA is TGCAGCGTTGGCTGGGGGGGACAAGAGACCCAGTACTTC.